This T cell receptor (beta chain) was retrieved from a study of glioma-infiltrating T cells. Study-wide results and caveats: Very few CDR3 sequences were shared between tissue and blood.

CDR3 size: 15 residues. V gave up 4 bases and J gave up 0 bases, with 12 bases separating them. Germline CDR1 is LNHDA and CDR2 is SQIVND (reference sequence). Using RNA template, CDR3s of TCR alpha and beta were amplified with iRepertoire arm-PCR. One-step reverse transcription and amplification started from about 100-400 ng of tissue mRNA or PBMC total RNA. TCRdb reprocessed the multiplex PCR reads with MiXCR, giving one entry per CDR3 protein. The repertoire includes some 190,000 distinct CDR3 sequences, 25% to 35% of them detected once, and just over 20% sits in the top ten. This clonotype was seen ten or more times. Its antigen is as yet unknown.

The sample taken for sequencing was glioma tissue, nonneoplastic brain tissue, or PBMCs (not recorded which). The V call is TRBV19, the J call TRBJ1-1; D unresolved. The TCR was taken from a human donor with low-grade glioma or glioblastoma, undergoing nonglioma brain surgery, or in good health (not recorded which). The CDR3 sequence: CASSSRYPMNTEAFF. CDR3 bases: TGTGCCAGTAGTAGCAGGTATCCTATGAACACTGAAGCTTTCTTT.